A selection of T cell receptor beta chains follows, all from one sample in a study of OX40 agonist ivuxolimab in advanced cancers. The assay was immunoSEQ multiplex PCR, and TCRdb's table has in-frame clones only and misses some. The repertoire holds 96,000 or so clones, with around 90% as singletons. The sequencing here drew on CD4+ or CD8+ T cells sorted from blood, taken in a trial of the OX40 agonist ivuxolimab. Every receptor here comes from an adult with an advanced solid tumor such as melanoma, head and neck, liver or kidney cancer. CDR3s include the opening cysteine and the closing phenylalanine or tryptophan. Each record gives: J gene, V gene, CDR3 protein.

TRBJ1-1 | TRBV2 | CASSELTGSDTEAFF
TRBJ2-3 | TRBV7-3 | CASSFSGLAGGPGTDTQYF
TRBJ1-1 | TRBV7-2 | CASSGSVTTVGTEAFF
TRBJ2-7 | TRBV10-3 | CAISDVVGPGANEQYF
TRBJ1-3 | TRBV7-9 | CASSLAGSGNTIYF
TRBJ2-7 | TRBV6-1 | CASSEGDRGPMMEYF
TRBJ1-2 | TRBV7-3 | CASSSPRGGGNDGYTF
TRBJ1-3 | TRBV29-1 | CSAQETYGSGNTIYF
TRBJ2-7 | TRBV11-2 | CASSATYEQYF
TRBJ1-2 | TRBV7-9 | CASSPGMGQGSSGGYTF
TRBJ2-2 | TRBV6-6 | CASSLTGAETGELFF
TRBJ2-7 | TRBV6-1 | CASSERGTSTREQYF
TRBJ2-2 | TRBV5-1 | CASSGLLGTGELFF
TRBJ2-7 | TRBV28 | CASSFPRGSYEQYF
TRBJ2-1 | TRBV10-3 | CATQVGFDTYNEQFF
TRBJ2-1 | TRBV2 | CASSRQGIINEQFF
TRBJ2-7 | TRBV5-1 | CASSLAVGTGATGHEQYF
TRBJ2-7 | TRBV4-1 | CASSPADSRYEQYF
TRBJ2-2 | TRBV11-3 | CASSPPAMNTGELFF
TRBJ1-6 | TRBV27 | CASSFIGSSYNSPLHF
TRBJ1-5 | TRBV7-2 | CASSPDGGAHQPQHF
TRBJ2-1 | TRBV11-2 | CASSSSGGAGAYNEQFF
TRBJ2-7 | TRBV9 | CASSPRTGPTGEQYF
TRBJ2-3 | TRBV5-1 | CASSPRSDTQYF
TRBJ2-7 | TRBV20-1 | CSARQAPEQYF
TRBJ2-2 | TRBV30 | CAWSDGRGPPGELFF
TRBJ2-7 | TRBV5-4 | CASSLRGLDEQYF
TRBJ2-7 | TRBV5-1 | CASSLDGTADYEQYF
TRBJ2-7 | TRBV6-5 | CASNVAREGQKYF
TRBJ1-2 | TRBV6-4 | CASSDSAGYGYTF
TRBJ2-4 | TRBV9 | CASSVGEGVGKNIQYF
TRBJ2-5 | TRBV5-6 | CASSLWDSQETQYF
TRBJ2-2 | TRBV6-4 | CASRLDRYTGELFF
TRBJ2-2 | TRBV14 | CASSRGQGWTGELFF
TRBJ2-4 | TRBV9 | CASSARVSKNIQYF
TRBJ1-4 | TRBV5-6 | CASSLVGGANEKLFF
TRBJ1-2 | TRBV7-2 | CASSLEGVYGYTF
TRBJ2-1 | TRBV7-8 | CASSHATSYNEQFF
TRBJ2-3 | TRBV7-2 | CASSFRPQRVTDTQYF
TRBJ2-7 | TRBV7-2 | CASSLSHSSYEQYF
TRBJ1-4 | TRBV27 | CASSFQPNEKLFF
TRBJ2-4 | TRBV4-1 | CASSQVMAVAKNIQYF
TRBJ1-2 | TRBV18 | CASSPPRGGGYGYTF
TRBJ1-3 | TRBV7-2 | CASSLGRGASSGNTIYF
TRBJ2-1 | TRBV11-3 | CASSPSGSSYNEQFF
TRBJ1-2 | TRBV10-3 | CAISEPAGQTYGYTF
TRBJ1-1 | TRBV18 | CASSPGTGYAEAFF
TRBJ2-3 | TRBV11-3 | CASSLFSTDTQYF
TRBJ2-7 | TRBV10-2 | CASRGGTGDEQYF
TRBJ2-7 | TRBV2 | CASSERSLSEQYF
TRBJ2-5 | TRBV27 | CASSLRIGGAGKTQYF
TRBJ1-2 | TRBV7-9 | CASSILTGVNGGYTF
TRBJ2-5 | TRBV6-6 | CASRPDPLQETQYF
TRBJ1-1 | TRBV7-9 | CASSPRTSMNTEAFF